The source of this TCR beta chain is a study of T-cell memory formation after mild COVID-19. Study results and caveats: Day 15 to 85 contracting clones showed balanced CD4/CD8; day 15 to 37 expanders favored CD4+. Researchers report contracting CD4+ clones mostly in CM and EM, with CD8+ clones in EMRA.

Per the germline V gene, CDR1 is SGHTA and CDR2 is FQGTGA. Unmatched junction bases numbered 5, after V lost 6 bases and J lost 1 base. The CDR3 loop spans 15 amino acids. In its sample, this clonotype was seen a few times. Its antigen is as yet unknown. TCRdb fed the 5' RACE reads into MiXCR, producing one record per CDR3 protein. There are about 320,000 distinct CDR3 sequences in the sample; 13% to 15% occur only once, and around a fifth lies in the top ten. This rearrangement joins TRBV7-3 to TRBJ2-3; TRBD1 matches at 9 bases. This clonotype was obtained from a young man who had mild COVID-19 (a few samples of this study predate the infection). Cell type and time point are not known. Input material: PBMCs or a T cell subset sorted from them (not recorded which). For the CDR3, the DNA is TGTGCCAGCAGTCCTACAGGGGGCCGCACAGATACGCAGTATTTT. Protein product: CASSPTGGRTDTQYF. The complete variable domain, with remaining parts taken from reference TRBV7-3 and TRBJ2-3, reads GAGVSQTPSNKVTEKGKYVELRCDPISGHTALYWYRQSLGQGPEFLIYFQGTGAADDSGLPNDRFFAVRPEGSVSTLKIQRTERGDSAVYLCASSPTGGRTDTQYFGPGTRLTVL.